The 5 T cell receptor beta chains presented below share a single source sample, sequenced in a study of cytomegalovirus exposure and HLA in healthy donors. The primer mix had 60 Vbeta and 13 Jbeta primers. TCRdb's table, derived via immunoSEQ multiplex PCR, lists solely in-frame clones and lacks some. The data show roughly 130,000 clones, around 74% seen once. Sample: PBMCs. The source is a woman aged 50 to 65 in good health and CMV-seropositive.

The V and J genes are TRBV19 and TRBJ1-2; D gene uncertain. CDR1 is LNHDA, CDR2 SQIVND, per germline (reference sequence). The CDR3 contains 11 residues. V was cut by 3 bases and J by 7 bases, with 6 bases left in between. CDR3 nucleotide sequence: TGTGCCAGTAGTATGGCAGGTGGCTACACCTTC. As protein: CASSMAGGYTF. Filled out from reference TRBV19 and TRBJ1-2, the complete variable domain reads DGGITQSPKYLFRKEGQNVTLSCEQNLNHDAMYWYRQDPGQGLRLIYYSQIVNDFQKGDIAEGYSVSREKKESFPLTVTSAQKNPTAFYLCASSMAGGYTFGSGTRLTVV.

The rearrangement uses TRBV7-2 and TRBJ2-4; tentative D call: TRBD1 (5 bases). V shed 2 bases and J shed 4 bases, with 9 bases lying between them. Germline-derived CDR1 and CDR2 are SGHTA and FQGNSA. This CDR3 is 14 amino acids long. The CDR3 nucleotides read TGTGCCAGCAGCTTATCAGGGTCGAAAAACATTCAGTACTTC. Translation gives CASSLSGSKNIQYF. The variable domain in full, completed from reference TRBV7-2 and TRBJ2-4, reads GAGVSQSPSNKVTEKGKDVELRCDPISGHTALYWYRQSLGQGLEFLIYFQGNSAPDKSGLPSDRFSAERTGGSVSTLTIQRTQQEDSAVYLCASSLSGSKNIQYFGAGTRLSVL.

V gene TRBV5-6 combines with J gene TRBJ1-1; a possible D gene is TRBD1 (6 bases). The CDR3 spans 16 residues. V lost 4 bases to trimming and J lost 5 bases, with 21 bases between them. CDR1 is SGHDT, CDR2 YYEEEE, per germline. This CDR3 is CASSPNFMGAGTEAFF. The CDR3 DNA is TGTGCCAGCAGCCCAAATTTCATGGGGGCCGGGACTGAAGCTTTCTTT.

The chain combines TRBV10-3 with TRBJ2-5; tentatively, D is TRBD2 (6 bases). The V and J ends lost 2 bases and 5 bases respectively, with 12 bases between them. CDR1 ENHRY and CDR2 SYGVKD come from the germline V gene. The CDR3 consists of 14 residues. The CDR3 DNA reads as TGTGCCATCAGTGAGCCGGGACTTGAGGAGACCCAGTACTTC. This translates into CAISEPGLEETQYF.

The chain is built from TRBV5-4 and TRBJ2-3; 7 bases fit TRBD1. Germline CDR1 reads SGHNT; CDR2 reads YYREEE (reference sequence). There are 14 residues in the CDR3. With V trimmed by 4 bases and J by 0 bases, 2 bases remained unmatched. CDR3 coding DNA: TGTGCCAGCAGCGAGACAGGGAGCACAGATACGCAGTATTTT. Its translation is CASSETGSTDTQYF.